This is a list of T cell receptor beta chains from one sample in a study of identical twins. Each CDR3 protein is one row after TCRdb ran MiXCR on the 5' RACE reads. In the table there are roughly 1.6 million distinct CDR3 sequences, around 33% of which are singletons. What was sequenced was cord blood. These receptors all stem from a newborn girl in good health. Both conserved end residues are part of each CDR3. Each record gives: V gene, J gene, D gene, clone size, CDR3 protein, CDR3 DNA. D genes are given only for firm matches. Rows give clone size only sometimes, using once, few, many, or a class for an expanded clone.

TRBV3-1	TRBJ2-6	NA	NA	CASSHRSSGANVLTF	TGTGCCAGCAGTCATAGGAGCTCTGGGGCCAACGTCCTGACTTTC
TRBV20-1	TRBJ2-1	TRBD2	few	CSAIGTSGAYNEQFF	TGCAGTGCTATCGGGACTAGCGGGGCCTACAATGAGCAGTTCTTC
TRBV20-1	TRBJ2-3	TRBD1	NA	CSAGRDRVEDTQYF	TGCAGTGCTGGCCGGGACAGGGTTGAGGATACGCAGTATTTT
TRBV4-2	TRBJ1-2	NA	few	CASSQDGFKGGYTF	TGTGCCAGCAGCCAGGACGGGTTCAAGGGGGGCTACACCTTC
TRBV29-1	TRBJ2-7	NA	few	CSVGQGWVSEQYF	TGCAGCGTTGGGCAGGGCTGGGTGAGTGAGCAGTACTTC
TRBV7-8	TRBJ2-7	NA	few	CASSPLLVSYEQYF	TGTGCCAGCAGCCCTCTGCTAGTATCCTACGAGCAGTACTTC
TRBV20-1	TRBJ2-1	NA	few	CSARAVDDNEQFF	TGCAGTGCTAGAGCCGTAGACGACAATGAGCAGTTCTTC
TRBV6-1	TRBJ1-5	NA	NA	CASRKQGYSNQPQHF	TGTGCCAGCAGGAAACAGGGTTATAGCAATCAGCCCCAGCATTTT
TRBV3-1	TRBJ1-2	NA	few	CASSQGARDYGYTF	TGTGCCAGCAGCCAAGGGGCCAGAGACTATGGCTACACCTTC
TRBV10-3	TRBJ2-6	NA	few	CAMGSTGANVLTF	TGTGCCATGGGATCTACTGGGGCCAACGTCCTGACTTTC
TRBV20-1	TRBJ1-5	TRBD1	NA	CSARSPRDRGNPQHF	TGCAGTGCTAGATCGCCCAGGGACAGGGGGAACCCCCAGCATTTT
TRBV7-4	TRBJ2-3	NA	NA	CASSQDLKDTQYF	TGTGCCAGCAGTCAAGACCTCAAAGATACGCAGTATTTT
TRBV13	TRBJ1-6	NA	NA	CVSSLGRLGSLASPLHF	TGTGTCAGCAGCTTAGGGAGGTTAGGGTCGTTGGCTTCACCCCTCCACTTT
TRBV6-1	TRBJ1-4	NA	NA	CASLGDKNEKLFF	TGTGCCAGCTTAGGGGACAAAAATGAAAAACTGTTTTTT
TRBV20-1	TRBJ1-6	NA	few	CSARWSLFRAPYNSPLHF	TGCAGTGCTAGATGGAGCCTTTTTAGGGCCCCCTATAATTCACCCCTCCACTTT
TRBV20-1	TRBJ2-4	NA	NA	CSATSLNEQYF	TGCAGTGCGACGAGCCTCAATGAGCAGTACTTC
TRBV6-5	TRBJ2-5	TRBD2	NA	CASIGTSGEQETQYF	TGTGCCAGCATCGGGACTAGCGGGGAACAAGAGACCCAGTACTTC
TRBV6-5	TRBJ1-2	NA	many	CASSFGRGSYGYTF	TGTGCCAGCAGTTTTGGACGGGGTAGTTATGGCTACACCTTC
TRBV9	TRBJ2-5	NA	NA	CASSPDGRSNEQYF	TGTGCCAGCAGCCCTGACGGGAGATCCAATGAGCAGTACTTC
TRBV20-1	TRBJ2-7	NA	once	CSARDLSGSSYEQYF	TGCAGTGCTAGAGATCTCTCAGGGAGCTCCTACGAGCAGTACTTC
TRBV20-1	TRBJ2-7	TRBD2	NA	CSAPKAGGHEQYF	TGCAGTGCTCCTAAAGCGGGAGGCCACGAGCAGTACTTC
TRBV5-1	TRBJ2-4	NA	NA	CASSSGTLQYF	TGCGCCAGCAGCTCCGGGACTCTTCAGTACTTC
TRBV20-1	TRBJ2-1	NA	NA	CSASPLNEQFF	TGCAGTGCTAGTCCCCTGAATGAGCAGTTCTTC
TRBV5-1	TRBJ2-3	TRBD2	NA	CASSSLAGESDTQYF	TGCGCCAGCAGCTCCCTAGCGGGAGAGTCAGATACGCAGTATTTT
TRBV7-2	TRBJ1-2	NA	NA	CASSLFGWTQRNYHGYTF	TGTGCCAGCAGCTTATTCGGGTGGACTCAAAGAAACTACCATGGCTACACCTTC
TRBV20-1	TRBJ2-3	NA	once	CSARSQFTDTQYF	TGCAGTGCTAGATCCCAATTCACAGATACGCAGTATTTT
TRBV29-1	TRBJ1-2	NA	many	CSSGTGNYGYTF	TGCAGCTCAGGAACAGGGAACTATGGCTACACCTTC
TRBV7-9	TRBJ1-5	NA	NA	CASSLIGSASSNQPQHF	TGTGCCAGCAGCTTAATAGGCTCAGCCTCCAGCAATCAGCCCCAGCATTTT